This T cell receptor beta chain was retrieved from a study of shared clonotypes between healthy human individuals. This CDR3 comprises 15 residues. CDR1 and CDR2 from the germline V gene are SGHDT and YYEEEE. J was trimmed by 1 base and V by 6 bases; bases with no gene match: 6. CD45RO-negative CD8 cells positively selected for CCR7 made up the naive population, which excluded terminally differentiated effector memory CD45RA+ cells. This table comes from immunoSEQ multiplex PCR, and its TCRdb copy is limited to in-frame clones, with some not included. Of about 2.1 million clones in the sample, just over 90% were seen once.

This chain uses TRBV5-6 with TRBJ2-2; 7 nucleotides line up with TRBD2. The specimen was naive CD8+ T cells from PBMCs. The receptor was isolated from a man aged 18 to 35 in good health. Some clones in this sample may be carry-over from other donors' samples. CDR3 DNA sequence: TGTGCCAGCAAGGGACGGGAGGAGAACACCGGGGAGCTGTTTTTT. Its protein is CASKGREENTGELFF.